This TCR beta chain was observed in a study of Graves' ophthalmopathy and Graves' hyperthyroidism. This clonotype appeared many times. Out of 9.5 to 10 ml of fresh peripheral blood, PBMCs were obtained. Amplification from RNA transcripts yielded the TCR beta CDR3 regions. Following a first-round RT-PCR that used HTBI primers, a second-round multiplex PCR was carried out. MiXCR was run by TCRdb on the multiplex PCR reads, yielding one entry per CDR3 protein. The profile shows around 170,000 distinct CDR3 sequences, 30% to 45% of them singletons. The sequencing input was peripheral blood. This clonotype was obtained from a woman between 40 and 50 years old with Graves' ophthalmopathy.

This CDR3 is CASSEVYSNQPQHF. In DNA form, the CDR3 reads TGTGCCAGCAGTGAGGTTTATAGCAATCAGCCCCAGCATTTT. This rearrangement joins TRBV2 to TRBJ1-5; no firm D call. CDR3 length: 14 residues. Germline values: CDR1 SNHLY, CDR2 FYNNEI. V was cut by 3 bases and J by 0 bases, with 6 bases left in between.